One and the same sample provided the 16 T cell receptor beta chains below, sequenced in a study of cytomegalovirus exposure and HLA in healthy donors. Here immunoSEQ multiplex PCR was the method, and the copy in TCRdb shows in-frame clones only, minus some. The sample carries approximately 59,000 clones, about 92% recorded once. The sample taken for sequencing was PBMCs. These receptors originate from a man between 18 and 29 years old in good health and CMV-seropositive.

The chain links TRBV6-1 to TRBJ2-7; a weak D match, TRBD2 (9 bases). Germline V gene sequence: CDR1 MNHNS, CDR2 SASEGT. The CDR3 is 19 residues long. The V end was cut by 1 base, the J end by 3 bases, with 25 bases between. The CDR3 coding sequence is TGTGCCAGCAGTGAAGACGCGACAGGGGAGGTTAGCGGGAGCTACGAGCAGTACTTC. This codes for CASSEDATGEVSGSYEQYF.

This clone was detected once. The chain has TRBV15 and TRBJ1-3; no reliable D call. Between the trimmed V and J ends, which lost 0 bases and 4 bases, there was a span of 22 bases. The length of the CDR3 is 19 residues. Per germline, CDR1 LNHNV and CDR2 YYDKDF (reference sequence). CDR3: CATSREMRTWARKGNTIYF. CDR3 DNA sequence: TGTGCCACCAGCAGAGAGATGAGAACGTGGGCCCGAAAAGGAAACACCATATATTTT.

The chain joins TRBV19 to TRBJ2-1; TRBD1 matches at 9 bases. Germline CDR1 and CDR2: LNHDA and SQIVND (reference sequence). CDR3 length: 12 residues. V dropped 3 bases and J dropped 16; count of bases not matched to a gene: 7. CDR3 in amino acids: CASSIPGQGRFF. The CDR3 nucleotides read TGTGCCAGTAGTATTCCGGGACAGGGCCGATTCTTC.

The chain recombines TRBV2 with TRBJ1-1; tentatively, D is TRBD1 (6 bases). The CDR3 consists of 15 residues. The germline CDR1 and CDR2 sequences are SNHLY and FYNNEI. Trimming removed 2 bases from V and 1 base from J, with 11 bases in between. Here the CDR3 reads CASSESTGTNTEAFF. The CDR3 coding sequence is TGTGCCAGCAGTGAATCAACAGGGACGAACACTGAAGCTTTCTTT.

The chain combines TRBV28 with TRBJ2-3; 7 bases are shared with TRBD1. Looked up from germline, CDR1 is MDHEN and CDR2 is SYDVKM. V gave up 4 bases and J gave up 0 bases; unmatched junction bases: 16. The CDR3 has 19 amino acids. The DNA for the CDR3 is TGTGCCAGCAGTTCGGTCCTCACAGGGGAAAGAGCTAGCACAGATACGCAGTATTTT. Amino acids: CASSSVLTGERASTDTQYF.

CDR3 residues: CASSFGRVREQFF. The CDR3 region has the DNA TGTGCCAGCAGCTTTGGGAGGGTGCGTGAGCAGTTCTTC. This chain links TRBV11-2 with TRBJ2-1, with TRBD2 identical over 7 bases. The CDR3 is 13 amino acids. The germline gives CDR1 SGHAT, CDR2 FQNNGV. The V segment lost 3 bases and the J segment 9 bases; nucleotides outside the gene matches: 5.

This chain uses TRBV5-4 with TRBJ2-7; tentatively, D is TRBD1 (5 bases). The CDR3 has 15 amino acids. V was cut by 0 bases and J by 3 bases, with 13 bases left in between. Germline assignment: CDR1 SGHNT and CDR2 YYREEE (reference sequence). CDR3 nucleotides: TGTGCCAGCAGCTTGGAAACAGGCCCAAACTACGAGCAGTACTTC. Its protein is CASSLETGPNYEQYF.

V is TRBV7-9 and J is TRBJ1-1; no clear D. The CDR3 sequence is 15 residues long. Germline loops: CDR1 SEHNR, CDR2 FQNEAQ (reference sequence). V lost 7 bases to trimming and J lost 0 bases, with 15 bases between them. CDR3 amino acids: CASTSLSQLNTEAFF. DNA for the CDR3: TGTGCCAGCACAAGTTTGTCACAGCTGAACACTGAAGCTTTCTTT. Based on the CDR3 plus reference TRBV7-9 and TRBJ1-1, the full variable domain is DTGVSQNPRHKITKRGQNVTFRCDPISEHNRLYWYRQTLGQGPEFLTYFQNEAQLEKSRLLSDRFSAERPKGSFSTLEIQRTEQGDSAMYLCASTSLSQLNTEAFFGQGTRLTVV.

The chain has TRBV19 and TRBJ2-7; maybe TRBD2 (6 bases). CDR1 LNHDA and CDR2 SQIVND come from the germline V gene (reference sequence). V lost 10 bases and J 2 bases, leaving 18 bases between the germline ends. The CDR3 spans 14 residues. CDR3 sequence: CATGAAGTAYEQYF. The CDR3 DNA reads TGTGCCACTGGGGCTGCGGGAACCGCCTACGAGCAGTACTTC. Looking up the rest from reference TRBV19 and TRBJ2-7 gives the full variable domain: DGGITQSPKYLFRKEGQNVTLSCEQNLNHDAMYWYRQDPGQGLRLIYYSQIVNDFQKGDIAEGYSVSREKKESFPLTVTSAQKNPTAFYLCATGAAGTAYEQYFGPGTRLTVT.

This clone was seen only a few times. CDR3 sequence (DNA): TGTGCCAGCAGTTCGGCACTAGCGGATTACAATGAGCAGTTCTTC. Protein sequence: CASSSALADYNEQFF. This rearrangement joins TRBV6-4 to TRBJ2-1, with 8 bases identical to TRBD2. Looked up from germline, CDR1 is MRHNA and CDR2 is SNTAGT. After removal of 5 bases from V and 4 bases from J, the junction contained 7 bases not matched to a gene. This CDR3 is built from 15 residues.

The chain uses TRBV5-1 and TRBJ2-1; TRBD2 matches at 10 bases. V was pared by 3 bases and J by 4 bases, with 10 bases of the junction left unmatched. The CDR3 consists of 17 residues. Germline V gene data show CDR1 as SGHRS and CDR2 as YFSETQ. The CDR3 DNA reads TGCGCCAGCAGCTCGACCCCCGGACTAGCGGAGTACAATGAGCAGTTCTTC. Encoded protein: CASSSTPGLAEYNEQFF. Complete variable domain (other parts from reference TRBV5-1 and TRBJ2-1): KAGVTQTPRYLIKTRGQQVTLSCSPISGHRSVSWYQQTPGQGLQFLFEYFSETQRNKGNFPGRFSGRQFSNSRSEMNVSTLELGDSALYLCASSSTPGLAEYNEQFFGPGTRLTVL.

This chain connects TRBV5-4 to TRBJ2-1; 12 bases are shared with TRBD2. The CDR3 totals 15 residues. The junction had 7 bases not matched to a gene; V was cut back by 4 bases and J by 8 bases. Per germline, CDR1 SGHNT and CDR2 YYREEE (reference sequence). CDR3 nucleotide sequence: TGTGCCAGCAGCCTACTAGCGGGAGGAGAGCATGAGCAGTTCTTC. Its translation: CASSLLAGGEHEQFF.

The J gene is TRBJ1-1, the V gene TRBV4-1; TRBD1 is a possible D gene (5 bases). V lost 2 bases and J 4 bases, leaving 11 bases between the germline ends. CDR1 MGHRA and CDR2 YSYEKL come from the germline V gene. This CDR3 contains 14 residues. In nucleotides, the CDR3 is TGCGCCAGCAGCCAAAGCCAGGGTGGCACTGAAGCTTTCTTT. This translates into CASSQSQGGTEAFF.

The CDR3 DNA reads TGTGCCAGCAGCTCCCATAGTCGCTACGAGCAGTACTTC. As protein: CASSSHSRYEQYF. The gene calls are TRBV7-9 and TRBJ2-7; unclear D gene. This CDR3 is 13 amino acids long. Germline V gives CDR1 SEHNR, CDR2 FQNEAQ (reference sequence). V was trimmed by 4 bases and J by 3 bases, leaving 10 bases between them.

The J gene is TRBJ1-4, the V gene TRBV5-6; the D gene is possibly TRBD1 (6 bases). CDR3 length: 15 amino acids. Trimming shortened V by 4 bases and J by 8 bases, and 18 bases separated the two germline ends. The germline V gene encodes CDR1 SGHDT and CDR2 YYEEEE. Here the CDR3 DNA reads TGTGCCAGCAGCCCCCTACACAGGGCAGGAGAAAAACTGTTTTTT. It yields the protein CASSPLHRAGEKLFF.

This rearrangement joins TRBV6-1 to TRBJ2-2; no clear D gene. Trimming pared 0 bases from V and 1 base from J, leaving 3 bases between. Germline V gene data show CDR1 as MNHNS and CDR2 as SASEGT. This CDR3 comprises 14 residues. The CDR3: CASSEARNTGELFF. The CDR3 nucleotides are TGTGCCAGCAGTGAAGCGAGGAACACCGGGGAGCTGTTTTTT.